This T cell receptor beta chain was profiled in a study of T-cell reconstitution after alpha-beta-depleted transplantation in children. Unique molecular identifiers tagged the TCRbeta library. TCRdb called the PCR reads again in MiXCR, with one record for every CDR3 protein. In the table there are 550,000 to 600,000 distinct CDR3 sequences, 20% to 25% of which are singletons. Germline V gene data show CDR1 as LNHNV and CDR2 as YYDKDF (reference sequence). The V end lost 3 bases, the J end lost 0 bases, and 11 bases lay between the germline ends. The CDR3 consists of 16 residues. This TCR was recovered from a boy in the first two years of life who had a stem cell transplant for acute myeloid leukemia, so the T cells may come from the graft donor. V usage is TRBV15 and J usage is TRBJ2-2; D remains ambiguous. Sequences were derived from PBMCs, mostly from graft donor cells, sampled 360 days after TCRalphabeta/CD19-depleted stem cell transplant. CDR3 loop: CATSRAVVSNTGELFF. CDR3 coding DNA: TGTGCCACCAGCAGGGCAGTAGTTTCGAACACCGGGGAGCTGTTTTTT.